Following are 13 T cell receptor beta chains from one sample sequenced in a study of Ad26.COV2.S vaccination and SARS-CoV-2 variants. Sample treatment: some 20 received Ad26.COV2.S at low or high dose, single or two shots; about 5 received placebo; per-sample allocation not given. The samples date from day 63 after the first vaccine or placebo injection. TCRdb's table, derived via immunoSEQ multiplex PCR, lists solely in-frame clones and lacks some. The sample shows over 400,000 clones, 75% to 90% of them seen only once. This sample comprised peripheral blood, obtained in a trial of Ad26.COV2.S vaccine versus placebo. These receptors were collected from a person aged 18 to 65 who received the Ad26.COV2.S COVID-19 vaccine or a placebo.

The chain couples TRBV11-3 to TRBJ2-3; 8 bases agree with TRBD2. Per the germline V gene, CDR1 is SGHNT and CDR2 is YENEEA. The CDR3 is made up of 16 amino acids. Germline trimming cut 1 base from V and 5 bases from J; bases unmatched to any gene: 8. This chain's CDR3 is CASSLGQRERLDTQYF. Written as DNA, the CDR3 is TGTGCCAGCAGCTTAGGACAGCGGGAGAGGCTAGATACGCAGTATTTT.

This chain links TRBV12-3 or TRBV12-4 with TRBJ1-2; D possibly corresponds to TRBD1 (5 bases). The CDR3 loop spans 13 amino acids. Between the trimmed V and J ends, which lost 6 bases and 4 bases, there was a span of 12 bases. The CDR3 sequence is CASRGDGPYGYTF. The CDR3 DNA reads TGTGCCAGCAGGGGGGACGGCCCCTATGGCTACACCTTC.

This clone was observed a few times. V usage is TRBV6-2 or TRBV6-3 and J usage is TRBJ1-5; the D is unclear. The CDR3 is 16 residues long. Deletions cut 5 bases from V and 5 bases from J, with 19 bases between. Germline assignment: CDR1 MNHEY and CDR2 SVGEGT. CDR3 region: CASSKLVRSDDQPQHF. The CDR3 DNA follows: TGTGCCAGCAGTAAGCTTGTTCGGTCAGACGATCAGCCCCAGCATTTT.

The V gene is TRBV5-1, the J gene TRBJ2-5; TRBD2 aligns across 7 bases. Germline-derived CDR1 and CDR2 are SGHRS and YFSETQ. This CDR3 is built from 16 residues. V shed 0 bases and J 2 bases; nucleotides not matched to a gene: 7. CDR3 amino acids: CASSLALATLQETQYF. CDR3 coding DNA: TGCGCCAGCAGCTTGGCACTAGCGACACTACAAGAGACCCAGTACTTC.

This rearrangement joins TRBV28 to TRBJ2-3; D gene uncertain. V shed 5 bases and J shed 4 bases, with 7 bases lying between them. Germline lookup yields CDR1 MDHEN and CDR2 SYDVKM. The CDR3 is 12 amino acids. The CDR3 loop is CASSPVSDTQYF. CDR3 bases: TGTGCCAGCAGTCCCGTCTCAGATACGCAGTATTTT. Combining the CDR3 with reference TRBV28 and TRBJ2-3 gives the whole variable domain DVKVTQSSRYLVKRTGEKVFLECVQDMDHENMFWYRQDPGLGLRLIYFSYDVKMKEKGDIPEGYSVSREKKERFSLILESASTNQTSMYLCASSPVSDTQYFGPGTRLTVL.

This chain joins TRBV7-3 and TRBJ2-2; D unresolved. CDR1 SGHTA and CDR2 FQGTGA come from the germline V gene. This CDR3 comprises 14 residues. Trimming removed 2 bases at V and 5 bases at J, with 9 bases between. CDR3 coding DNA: TGTGCCAGCAGCTTAGGGCCTTTTACCGGGGAGCTGTTTTTT. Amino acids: CASSLGPFTGELFF.

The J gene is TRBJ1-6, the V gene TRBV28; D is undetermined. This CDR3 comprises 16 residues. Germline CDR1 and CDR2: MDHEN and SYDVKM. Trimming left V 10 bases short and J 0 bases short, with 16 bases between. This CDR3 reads CATFRGFSSYNSPLHF. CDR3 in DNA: TGTGCCACCTTTCGTGGTTTTAGCTCCTATAATTCACCCCTCCACTTT.

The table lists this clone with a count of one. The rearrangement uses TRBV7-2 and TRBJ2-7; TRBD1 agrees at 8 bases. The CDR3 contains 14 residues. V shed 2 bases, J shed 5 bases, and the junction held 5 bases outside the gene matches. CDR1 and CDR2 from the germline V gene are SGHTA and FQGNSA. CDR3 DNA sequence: TGTGCCAGCAGCTTATACAGGGGGGAAGACGAGCAGTACGTC. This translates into CASSLYRGEDEQYV.

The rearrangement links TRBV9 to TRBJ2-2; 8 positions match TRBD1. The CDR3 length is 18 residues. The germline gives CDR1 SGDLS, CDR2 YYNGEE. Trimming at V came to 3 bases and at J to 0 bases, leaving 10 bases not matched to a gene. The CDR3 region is CASSARGQGAANTGELFF. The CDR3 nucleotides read TGTGCCAGCAGCGCCAGGGGGCAGGGGGCCGCGAACACCGGGGAGCTGTTTTTT.

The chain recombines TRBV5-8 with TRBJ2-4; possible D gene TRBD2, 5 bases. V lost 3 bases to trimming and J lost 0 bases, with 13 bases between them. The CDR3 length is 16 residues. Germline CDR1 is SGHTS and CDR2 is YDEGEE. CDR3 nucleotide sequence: TGTGCCAGCAGCTCACCGCGGGCCCCAGCCAAAAACATTCAGTACTTC. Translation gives CASSSPRAPAKNIQYF.

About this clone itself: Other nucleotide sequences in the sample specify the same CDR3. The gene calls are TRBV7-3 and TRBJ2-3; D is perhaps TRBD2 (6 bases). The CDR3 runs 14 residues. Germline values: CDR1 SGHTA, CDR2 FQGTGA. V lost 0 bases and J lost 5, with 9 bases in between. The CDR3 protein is CASSLTGGRDTQYF. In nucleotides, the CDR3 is TGTGCCAGCAGCTTAACGGGGGGTAGAGATACGCAGTATTTT.

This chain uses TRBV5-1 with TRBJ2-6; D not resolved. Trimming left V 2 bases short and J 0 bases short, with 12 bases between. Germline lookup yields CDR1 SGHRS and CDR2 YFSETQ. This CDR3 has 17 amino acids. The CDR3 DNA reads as TGCGCCAGCAGCTTTGTCGGGCCGAACTCTGGGGCCAACGTCCTGACTTTC. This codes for CASSFVGPNSGANVLTF.

The DNA of the CDR3 is TGTGCCAGCAGTCAACTAGCGAGCACAGATACGCAGTATTTT. Translation: CASSQLASTDTQYF. The chain uses TRBV6-2 or TRBV6-3 and TRBJ2-3; 7 bases match TRBD2. This CDR3 spans 14 amino acids. Trimming removed 5 bases from V and 0 bases from J; junction bases left unmatched: 2. Germline V gene sequence: CDR1 MNHEY, CDR2 SVGEGT.